The 24 T cell receptor beta chains below were found in one sample sequenced in a study of blood T cell repertoires in COVID-19 (dated by TCRdb to the early 2020s). Library construction relied on the immunoSEQ multiplex PCR assay. TCRdb took this table from immuneACCESS and kept in-frame rearrangements with V and J called. Such tables lack part of the clones; where checked against another copy, unresolved V genes explain under half of the gap, and the rest is unexplained. The sample table holds 250,000 to 300,000 clones, of which just under 90% were seen once. The top ten clonotypes cover 6.3% of the sample. The sequenced sample was peripheral blood. Source of these receptors: a woman between 45 and 65 years old with COVID-19, enrolled during active disease.

The chain couples TRBV5-4 to TRBJ2-3, with no clear D. The germline V and J ends were trimmed by 5 bases and 1 base, with 11 bases remaining between them. Germline V gene sequence: CDR1 SGHNT, CDR2 YYREEE (reference sequence). The CDR3 totals 14 residues. This CDR3 reads CASRFASGTDTQYF. The CDR3 DNA is TGTGCCAGCAGATTCGCCTCGGGCACAGATACGCAGTATTTT.

The chain is built from TRBV5-1 and TRBJ2-7, with a possible D match to TRBD2 (5 bases). The CDR3 has 14 residues. Trimming cost V 0 bases and J 3 bases, with 10 bases left between them. The germline V gene encodes CDR1 SGHRS and CDR2 YFSETQ. CDR3 bases: TGCGCCAGCAGCTTGGGTCCGGGAAACTACGAGCAGTACTTC. It is translated as CASSLGPGNYEQYF.

This chain connects TRBV6-5 to TRBJ1-4; D gene unclear. The CDR3 is 13 amino acids. V gave up 5 bases and J gave up 4 bases, with 8 bases separating them. CDR1 is MNHEY, CDR2 SVGAGI, per germline. As DNA, the CDR3 is TGTGCCAGCAGTCGGGATGGTAATGAAAAACTGTTTTTT. Translating it yields CASSRDGNEKLFF.

The chain employs TRBV5-1 and TRBJ2-7, with 7 bases that match TRBD2. Germline V CDR1 and CDR2: SGHRS, YFSETQ. V lost 0 bases, J lost 2 bases, and 5 bases stayed unmatched. The CDR3 spans 15 residues. The DNA for the CDR3 is TGCGCCAGCAGCTTGGTTTCTAGCGGAACCTACGAGCAGTACTTC. This translates into CASSLVSSGTYEQYF.

This chain uses TRBV5-1 with TRBJ2-1; 12 nucleotides line up with TRBD2. This CDR3 contains 15 residues. The germline gives CDR1 SGHRS, CDR2 YFSETQ. V lost 5 bases to trimming and J lost 7 bases; unmatched junction nucleotides: 7. The CDR3 here is CASSTLAGGPNEQFF. Here the CDR3 DNA reads TGCGCCAGCAGTACGCTAGCGGGAGGGCCGAATGAGCAGTTCTTC.

Here the CDR3 reads CASSFTSNTEAFF. CDR3 bases: TGTGCCAGCAGCTTTACATCGAACACTGAAGCTTTCTTT. The rearrangement links TRBV5-6 to TRBJ1-1, with D unresolved. This CDR3 comprises 13 residues. Germline V gene lookup returns CDR1 SGHDT and CDR2 YYEEEE. Trimming shortened V by 2 bases and J by 1 base, and 6 bases separated the two germline ends. The variable domain in full, with the rest retrieved from reference TRBV5-6 and TRBJ1-1, is DAGVTQSPTHLIKTRGQQVTLRCSPKSGHDTVSWYQQALGQGPQFIFQYYEEEERQRGNFPDRFSGHQFPNYSSELNVNALLLGDSALYLCASSFTSNTEAFFGQGTRLTVV.

CDR3 DNA sequence: TGTGCCAGCAGTTTTTCCACAGGTCGTCGGGAAAAACTGTTTTTT. Translating gives CASSFSTGRREKLFF. V usage is TRBV27 and J usage is TRBJ1-4; tentative D call: TRBD1 (5 bases). The CDR3 is 15 amino acids. Per the germline V gene, CDR1 is MNHEY and CDR2 is SMNVEV (reference sequence). Trimming took 3 bases from V and 8 from J, leaving 16 bases between them.

This chain joins TRBV3-1 (or the pseudogene TRBV3-2) and TRBJ2-3; TRBD2 matches at 10 bases. Unmatched junction bases numbered 11, after V lost 2 bases and J lost 9 bases. CDR3 length equals 16 residues. CDR1 and CDR2 from the germline V gene are LGHDT and YNNKEL (reference sequence). CDR3 region: CASSQLAGVGAGTQYF. The CDR3 bases are TGTGCCAGCAGCCAACTAGCGGGAGTCGGGGCCGGGACGCAGTATTTT.

The J gene is TRBJ2-7, the V gene TRBV7-9; a possible D gene is TRBD1 (6 bases). The CDR3 totals 14 residues. With 4 bases removed from V and 1 base from J, the gap between germline ends came to 11 bases. CDR1 and CDR2 from the germline V gene are SEHNR and FQNEAQ (reference sequence). The CDR3 DNA sequence: TGTGCCAGCAGCTCCCACAGGGATTCCTACGAGCAGTACTTC. As protein: CASSSHRDSYEQYF.

The rearrangement joins TRBV19 to TRBJ2-3; TRBD1 matches 9 bases. This CDR3 has 16 residues. With 3 bases clipped from V and 4 bases from J, the junction kept 8 bases outside the gene matches. Germline-derived CDR1 and CDR2 are LNHDA and SQIVND (reference sequence). The DNA of the CDR3 is TGTGCCAGTAGTATCCTCCGGGACAGGGCTGCAGATACGCAGTATTTT. This encodes CASSILRDRAADTQYF.

The rearrangement joins TRBV24-1 to TRBJ2-7; 9 bases align to TRBD1. V trimming: 3 bases; J trimming: 7 bases; junction bases outside the gene matches: 6. This CDR3 has 14 residues. From germline, CDR1 is KGHDR and CDR2 SFDVKD. CDR3: CATSDEDRGGEQYF. CDR3 coding DNA: TGTGCCACCAGTGATGAGGACAGGGGTGGTGAGCAGTACTTC.

This clone was seen only once. The genes are TRBV5-1 and TRBJ2-1, with D maybe TRBD1 (5 bases). The V end lost 4 bases, the J end lost 0 bases, and 8 bases lay between the germline ends. The CDR3 covers 14 residues. Germline CDR1 is SGHRS and CDR2 is YFSETQ. In nucleotides, the CDR3 is TGCGCCAGCAGCCAAGGGGACTCCTACAATGAGCAGTTCTTC. This gives the protein CASSQGDSYNEQFF.

This clone showed up many times. The J gene is TRBJ1-2, the V gene TRBV19; 8 bases are shared with TRBD1. The CDR3 is made up of 17 amino acids. With 3 bases clipped from V and 5 bases from J, the junction kept 14 bases outside the gene matches. CDR1 LNHDA and CDR2 SQIVND come from the germline V gene (reference sequence). The CDR3 here is CASSIPNLGQGEYGYTF. The CDR3 DNA follows: TGTGCCAGTAGTATTCCAAATCTAGGACAGGGAGAATATGGCTACACCTTC.

The chain carries TRBV5-1 and TRBJ2-7, with 8 bases fitting TRBD2. Germline V gives CDR1 SGHRS, CDR2 YFSETQ. The CDR3 contains 15 residues. J lost 0 bases, V lost 4 bases, and 6 bases had no gene match. DNA for the CDR3: TGCGCCAGCAGCCCAACCGGGACTAGCTCCTACGAGCAGTACTTC. This sequence encodes CASSPTGTSSYEQYF.

This chain connects TRBV15 to TRBJ2-1, with D perhaps matching TRBD2 (5 bases). Trimming took 0 bases from V and 3 from J, leaving 9 bases between them. The CDR3 sequence is 15 residues long. CDR1 and CDR2 from the germline V gene are LNHNV and YYDKDF (reference sequence). As DNA, the CDR3 is TGTGCCACCAGCAGAGATCCCGGGATCTACAATGAGCAGTTCTTC. Translation: CATSRDPGIYNEQFF.

The chain links TRBV7-2 to TRBJ1-1; D is possibly TRBD1 (6 bases). Per the germline V gene, CDR1 is SGHTA and CDR2 is FQGNSA. The V end lost 6 bases, the J end lost 5 bases, and 13 bases lay between the germline ends. The CDR3 sequence is 13 residues long. CDR3 loop: CASSQQGGTEAFF. The CDR3 nucleotides read TGTGCCAGCAGTCAACAGGGCGGGACTGAAGCTTTCTTT.

J is TRBJ1-1 and V is TRBV5-1, with 11 bases lining up with TRBD1. The CDR3 is 15 amino acids. In germline, CDR1 is SGHRS, CDR2 YFSETQ. Unmatched junction bases numbered 6, after V lost 3 bases and J lost 5 bases. Here the CDR3 DNA reads TGCGCCAGCAGCTCTGGACAGGGGGCTCGGACTGAAGCTTTCTTT. Its translation: CASSSGQGARTEAFF.

The V gene is TRBV7-3, the J gene TRBJ2-1, with 7 bases lining up with TRBD1. Germline loops: CDR1 SGHTA, CDR2 FQGTGA. The V and J ends lost 2 bases and 0 bases, in that order; junction bases with no gene match: 4. The CDR3 is made up of 16 amino acids. The CDR3: CASSLPGGGSYNEQFF. The CDR3 bases are TGTGCCAGCAGCTTACCAGGGGGTGGCTCCTACAATGAGCAGTTCTTC.

This chain links TRBV19 with TRBJ1-6; 8 bases fit TRBD1. V trimming: 1 base; J trimming: 11 bases; junction bases outside the gene matches: 4. Per the germline V gene, CDR1 is LNHDA and CDR2 is SQIVND (reference sequence). This CDR3 is built from 14 residues. CDR3 loop: CASSIGRGQTPLHF. The CDR3 DNA follows: TGTGCCAGTAGTATAGGCAGGGGGCAGACACCCCTCCACTTT.

This clone has a handful of counts. V is TRBV2 and J is TRBJ2-2; no definite D call. CDR3 length: 14 residues. Germline V gene data show CDR1 as SNHLY and CDR2 as FYNNEI. Trimming took off 7 bases at V and 0 bases at J, with 9 bases between the two ends. The CDR3 loop is CASNDLANTGELFF. CDR3 DNA: TGTGCCAGCAATGACCTAGCGAACACCGGGGAGCTGTTTTTT.

This chain uses TRBV5-1 with TRBJ2-7; D perhaps matches TRBD1 (6 bases). The CDR3 consists of 14 residues. The germline gives CDR1 SGHRS, CDR2 YFSETQ. Trimming stripped 3 bases from V and 0 bases from J, with 10 bases between. CDR3 DNA: TGCGCCAGCAGCTCCCGGACAGACTCCTACGAGCAGTACTTC. This encodes CASSSRTDSYEQYF.

The chain has TRBV7-9 and TRBJ1-4, with 11 nucleotides matching TRBD1. The CDR3 is 17 residues long. With 5 bases clipped from V and 6 bases from J, the junction kept 11 bases outside the gene matches. Germline CDR1 reads SEHNR; CDR2 reads FQNEAQ (reference sequence). The CDR3 coding sequence is TGTGCCAGCAGCCCTGGGACAGGGGGTGAGTCAGATGAAAAACTGTTTTTT. It codes for CASSPGTGGESDEKLFF.

Notes on this clone: Other nucleotide sequences in the sample specify the same CDR3. This chain links TRBV5-1 with TRBJ1-1, with D possibly matching TRBD1 (6 bases). This CDR3 is built from 15 residues. V lost 0 bases, J lost 1 base, and 10 bases lay in between. CDR1 SGHRS and CDR2 YFSETQ come from the germline V gene. The CDR3 DNA sequence: TGCGCCAGCAGCTTGGATCTACAGGGGAACACTGAAGCTTTCTTT. It yields the protein CASSLDLQGNTEAFF.

The CDR3 sequence is CAWSGYRAPNSPLHF. The CDR3 bases are TGTGCCTGGAGTGGATACAGGGCGCCTAATTCACCCCTCCACTTT. This chain connects TRBV30 to TRBJ1-6; D is perhaps TRBD1 (6 bases). Deletions cut 1 base from V and 6 bases from J, with 13 bases between. The CDR3 has 15 residues. Germline V gene lookup returns CDR1 GTSNPN and CDR2 SVGIG (reference sequence).